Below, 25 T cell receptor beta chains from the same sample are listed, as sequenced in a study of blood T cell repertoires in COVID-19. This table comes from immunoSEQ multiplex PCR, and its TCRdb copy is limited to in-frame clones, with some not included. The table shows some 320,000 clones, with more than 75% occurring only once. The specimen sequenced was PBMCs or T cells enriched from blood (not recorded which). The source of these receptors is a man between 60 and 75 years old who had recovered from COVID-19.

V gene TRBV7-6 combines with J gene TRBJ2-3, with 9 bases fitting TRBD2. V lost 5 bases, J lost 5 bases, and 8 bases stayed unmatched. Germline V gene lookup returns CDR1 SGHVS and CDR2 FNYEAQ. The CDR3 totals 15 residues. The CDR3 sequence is CASSIGTSSRDTQYF. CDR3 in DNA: TGTGCCAGCAGCATCGGGACTAGCAGTCGAGATACGCAGTATTTT.

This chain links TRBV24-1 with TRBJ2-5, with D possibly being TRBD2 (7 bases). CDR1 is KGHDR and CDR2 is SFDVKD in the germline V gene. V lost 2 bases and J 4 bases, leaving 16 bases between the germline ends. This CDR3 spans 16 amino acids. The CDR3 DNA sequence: TGTGCCACCAGTGATTCAGGCACGGGGGGCGGAGAGACCCAGTACTTC. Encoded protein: CATSDSGTGGGETQYF.

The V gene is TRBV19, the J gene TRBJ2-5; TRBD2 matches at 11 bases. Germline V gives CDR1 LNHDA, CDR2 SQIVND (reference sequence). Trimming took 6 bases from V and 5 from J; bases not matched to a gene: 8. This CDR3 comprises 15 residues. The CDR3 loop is CASSPLAGGWETQYF. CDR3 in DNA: TGTGCCAGTAGCCCCCTAGCGGGAGGCTGGGAGACCCAGTACTTC.

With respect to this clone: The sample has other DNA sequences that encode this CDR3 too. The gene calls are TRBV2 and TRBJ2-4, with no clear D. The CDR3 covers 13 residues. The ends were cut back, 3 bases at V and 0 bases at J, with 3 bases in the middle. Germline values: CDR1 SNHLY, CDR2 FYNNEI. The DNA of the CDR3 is TGTGCCAGCAGTGATCTAGCCAAAAACATTCAGTACTTC. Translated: CASSDLAKNIQYF.

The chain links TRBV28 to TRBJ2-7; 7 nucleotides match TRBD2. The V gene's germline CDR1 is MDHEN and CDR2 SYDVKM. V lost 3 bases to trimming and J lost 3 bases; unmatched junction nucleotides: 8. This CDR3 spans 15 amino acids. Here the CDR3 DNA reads TGTGCCAGCAGTTTGAGAAAAGCGGGGCTCTACGAGCAGTACTTC. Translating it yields CASSLRKAGLYEQYF.

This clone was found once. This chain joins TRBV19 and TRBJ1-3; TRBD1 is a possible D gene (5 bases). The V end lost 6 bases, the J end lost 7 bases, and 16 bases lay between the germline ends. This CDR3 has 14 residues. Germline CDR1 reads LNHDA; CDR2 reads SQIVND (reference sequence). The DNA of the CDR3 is TGTGCCAGTAGAGTAAGGAGGGACGCTAACACCATATATTTT. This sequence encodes CASRVRRDANTIYF.

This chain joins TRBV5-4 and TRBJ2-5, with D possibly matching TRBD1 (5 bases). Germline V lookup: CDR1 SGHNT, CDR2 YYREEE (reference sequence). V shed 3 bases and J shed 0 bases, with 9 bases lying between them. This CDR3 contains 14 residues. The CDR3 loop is CASSSARDQETQYF. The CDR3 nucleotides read TGTGCCAGCAGCTCCGCCAGGGACCAAGAGACCCAGTACTTC. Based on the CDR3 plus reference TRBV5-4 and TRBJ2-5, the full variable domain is ETGVTQSPTHLIKTRGQQVTLRCSSQSGHNTVSWYQQALGQGPQFIFQYYREEENGRGNFPPRFSGLQFPNYSSELNVNALELDDSALYLCASSSARDQETQYFGPGTRLLVL.

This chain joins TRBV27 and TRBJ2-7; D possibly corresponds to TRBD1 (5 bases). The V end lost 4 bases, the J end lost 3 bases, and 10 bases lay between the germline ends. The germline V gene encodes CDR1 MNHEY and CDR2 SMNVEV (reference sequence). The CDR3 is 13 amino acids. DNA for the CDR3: TGTGCCAGCAGTTCTGGGGCCCTCTACGAGCAGTACTTC. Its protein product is CASSSGALYEQYF.

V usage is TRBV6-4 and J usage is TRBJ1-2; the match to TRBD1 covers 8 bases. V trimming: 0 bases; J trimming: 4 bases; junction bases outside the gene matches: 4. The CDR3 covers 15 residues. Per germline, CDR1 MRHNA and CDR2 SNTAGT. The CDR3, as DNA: TGTGCCAGCAGTGACTCGGGAGGGACAGGCTATGGCTACACCTTC. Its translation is CASSDSGGTGYGYTF.

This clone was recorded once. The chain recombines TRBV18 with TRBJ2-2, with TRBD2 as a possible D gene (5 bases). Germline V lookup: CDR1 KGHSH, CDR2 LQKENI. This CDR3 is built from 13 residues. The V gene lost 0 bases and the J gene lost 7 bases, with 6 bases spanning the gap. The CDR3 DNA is TGTGCCAGCTCACCACCGGCGGGCGGGGAGCTGTTTTTT. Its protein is CASSPPAGGELFF.

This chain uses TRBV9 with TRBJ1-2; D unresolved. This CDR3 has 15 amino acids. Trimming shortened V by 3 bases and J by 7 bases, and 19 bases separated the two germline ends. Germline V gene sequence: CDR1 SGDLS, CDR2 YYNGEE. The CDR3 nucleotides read TGTGCCAGCAGCGGAGTGTCTCGGTCTTTAGCTGGCTACACCTTC. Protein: CASSGVSRSLAGYTF. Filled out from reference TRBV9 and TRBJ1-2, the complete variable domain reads DSGVTQTPKHLITATGQRVTLRCSPRSGDLSVYWYQQSLDQGLQFLIQYYNGEERAKGNILERFSAQQFPDLHSELNLSSLELGDSALYFCASSGVSRSLAGYTFGSGTRLTVV.

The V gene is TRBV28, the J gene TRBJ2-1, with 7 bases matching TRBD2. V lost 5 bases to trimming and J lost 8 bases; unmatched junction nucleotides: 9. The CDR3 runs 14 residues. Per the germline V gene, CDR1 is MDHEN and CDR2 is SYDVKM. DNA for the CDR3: TGTGCCAGCAGTCCTACCGGGGGGATCGATGAGCAGTTCTTC. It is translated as CASSPTGGIDEQFF. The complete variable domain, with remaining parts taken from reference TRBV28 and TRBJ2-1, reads DVKVTQSSRYLVKRTGEKVFLECVQDMDHENMFWYRQDPGLGLRLIYFSYDVKMKEKGDIPEGYSVSREKKERFSLILESASTNQTSMYLCASSPTGGIDEQFFGPGTRLTVL.

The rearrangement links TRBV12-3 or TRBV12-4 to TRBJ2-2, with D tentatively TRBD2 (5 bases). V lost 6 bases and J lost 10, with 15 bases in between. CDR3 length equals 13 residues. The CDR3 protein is CASSIIREPELFF. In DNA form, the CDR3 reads TGTGCCAGCAGCATAATACGGGAACCGGAGCTGTTTTTT.

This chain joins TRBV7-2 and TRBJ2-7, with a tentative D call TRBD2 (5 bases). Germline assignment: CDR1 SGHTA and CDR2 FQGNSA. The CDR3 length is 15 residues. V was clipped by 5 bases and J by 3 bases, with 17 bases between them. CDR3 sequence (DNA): TGTGCCAGCAGCCAACCGTTGACGGGAATCTACGAGCAGTACTTC. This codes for CASSQPLTGIYEQYF.

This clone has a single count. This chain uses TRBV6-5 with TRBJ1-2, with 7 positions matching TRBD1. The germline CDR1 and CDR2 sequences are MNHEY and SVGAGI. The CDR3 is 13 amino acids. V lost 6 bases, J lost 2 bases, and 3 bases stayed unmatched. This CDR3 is CASSKQGNYGYTF. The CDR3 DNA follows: TGTGCCAGCAGCAAACAGGGGAACTATGGCTACACCTTC.

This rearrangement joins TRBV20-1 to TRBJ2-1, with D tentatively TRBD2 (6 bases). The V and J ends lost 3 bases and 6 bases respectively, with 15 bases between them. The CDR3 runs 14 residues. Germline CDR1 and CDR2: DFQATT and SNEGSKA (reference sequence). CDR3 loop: CSASIAEGINEQFF. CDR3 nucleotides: TGCAGTGCTAGTATTGCGGAGGGCATCAATGAGCAGTTCTTC.

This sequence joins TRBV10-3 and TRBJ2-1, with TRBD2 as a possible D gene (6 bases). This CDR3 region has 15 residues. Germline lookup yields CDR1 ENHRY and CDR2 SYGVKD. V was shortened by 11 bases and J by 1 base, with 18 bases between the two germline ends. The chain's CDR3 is CAACAPGTSYNEQFF. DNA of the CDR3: TGTGCCGCGTGCGCCCCAGGGACTTCCTACAATGAGCAGTTCTTC.

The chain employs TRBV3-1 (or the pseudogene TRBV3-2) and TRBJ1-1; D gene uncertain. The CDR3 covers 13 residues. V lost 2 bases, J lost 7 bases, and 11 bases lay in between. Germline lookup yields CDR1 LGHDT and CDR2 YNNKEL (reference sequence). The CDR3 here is CASSQPNGLEAFF. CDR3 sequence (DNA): TGTGCCAGCAGCCAACCCAACGGACTTGAAGCTTTCTTT.

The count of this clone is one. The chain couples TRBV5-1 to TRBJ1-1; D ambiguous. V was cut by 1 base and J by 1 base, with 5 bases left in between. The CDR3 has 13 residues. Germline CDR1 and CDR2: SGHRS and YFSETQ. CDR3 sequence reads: CASSLSPNTEAFF. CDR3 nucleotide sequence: TGCGCCAGCAGCTTGTCTCCGAACACTGAAGCTTTCTTT.

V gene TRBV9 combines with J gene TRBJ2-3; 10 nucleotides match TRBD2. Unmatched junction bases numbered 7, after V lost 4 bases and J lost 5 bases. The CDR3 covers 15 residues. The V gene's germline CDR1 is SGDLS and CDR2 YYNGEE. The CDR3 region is CASSRGLATGDTQYF. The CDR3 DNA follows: TGTGCCAGCAGCCGGGGACTAGCGACTGGAGATACGCAGTATTTT.

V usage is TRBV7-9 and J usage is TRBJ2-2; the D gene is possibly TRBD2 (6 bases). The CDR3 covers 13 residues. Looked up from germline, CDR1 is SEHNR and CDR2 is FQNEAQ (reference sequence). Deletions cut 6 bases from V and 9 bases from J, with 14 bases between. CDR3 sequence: CASSPSGVWELFF. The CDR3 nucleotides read TGTGCCAGCAGTCCATCGGGGGTGTGGGAGCTGTTTTTT.

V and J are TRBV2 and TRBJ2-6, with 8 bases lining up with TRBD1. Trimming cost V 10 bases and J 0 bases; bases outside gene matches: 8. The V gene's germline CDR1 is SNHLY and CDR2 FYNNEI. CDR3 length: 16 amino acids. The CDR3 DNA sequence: TGTGCCATAAGGACAGGGATGATCTCTGGGGCCAACGTCCTGACTTTC. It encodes CAIRTGMISGANVLTF.

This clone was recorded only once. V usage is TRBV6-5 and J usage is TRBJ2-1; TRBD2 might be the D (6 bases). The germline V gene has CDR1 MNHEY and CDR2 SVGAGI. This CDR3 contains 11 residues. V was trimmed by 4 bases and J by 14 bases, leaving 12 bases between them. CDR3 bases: TGTGCCAGCAGTTCGGGGGTAAGGGAGTTCTTC. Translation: CASSSGVREFF.

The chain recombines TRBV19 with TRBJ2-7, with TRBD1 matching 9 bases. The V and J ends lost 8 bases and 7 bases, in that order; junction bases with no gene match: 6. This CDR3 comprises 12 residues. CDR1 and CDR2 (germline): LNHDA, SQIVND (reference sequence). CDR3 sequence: CASGDRVGEQYF. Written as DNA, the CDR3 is TGTGCCAGTGGGGACAGGGTGGGGGAGCAGTACTTC. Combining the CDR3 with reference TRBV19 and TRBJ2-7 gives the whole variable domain DGGITQSPKYLFRKEGQNVTLSCEQNLNHDAMYWYRQDPGQGLRLIYYSQIVNDFQKGDIAEGYSVSREKKESFPLTVTSAQKNPTAFYLCASGDRVGEQYFGPGTRLTVT.

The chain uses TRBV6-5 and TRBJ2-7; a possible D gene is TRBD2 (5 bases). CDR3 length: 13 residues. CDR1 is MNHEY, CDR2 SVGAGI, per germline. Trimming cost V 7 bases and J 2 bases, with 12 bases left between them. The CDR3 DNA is TGTGCCAGCACGGCCGGGGTTCCCTACGAGCAGTACTTC. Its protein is CASTAGVPYEQYF.